The clone carrying this T cell receptor (beta chain) was counted only a few times. Antigen unknown. The data belong to a study of early T cells in non-severe SARS-CoV-2 infection. The overall study: The input, bulk RNA from unsorted whole blood, was sequenced, and chains were unpaired. Broader study findings: CD4 and private specificities were missed by VDJdb matching, which favored anti-spike CD8 responses.

Germline V gene sequence: CDR1 SGHKS, CDR2 YYEKEE (reference sequence). This CDR3 is 12 amino acids long. V lost 6 bases to trimming and J lost 4 bases; unmatched junction nucleotides: 4. Attached unique molecular identifiers marked individual cDNA molecules. In TCRdb, the 5' RACE reads were re-called with MiXCR into one record per CDR3 protein. Seen here are about 55,000 distinct CDR3 sequences, 9.5% to 15% observed once, and the top ten hold about 4%. Input material: whole blood. This TCR was sampled from an adult who was a healthcare worker with PCR-confirmed SARS-CoV-2 infection or an uninfected control (not recorded which). This chain links TRBV5-5 with TRBJ2-7; 7 bases agree with TRBD2. The CDR3 nucleotides read TGTGCCAGCATTCCGGGGGGTTACGAGCAGTACTTC. Its protein is CASIPGGYEQYF.